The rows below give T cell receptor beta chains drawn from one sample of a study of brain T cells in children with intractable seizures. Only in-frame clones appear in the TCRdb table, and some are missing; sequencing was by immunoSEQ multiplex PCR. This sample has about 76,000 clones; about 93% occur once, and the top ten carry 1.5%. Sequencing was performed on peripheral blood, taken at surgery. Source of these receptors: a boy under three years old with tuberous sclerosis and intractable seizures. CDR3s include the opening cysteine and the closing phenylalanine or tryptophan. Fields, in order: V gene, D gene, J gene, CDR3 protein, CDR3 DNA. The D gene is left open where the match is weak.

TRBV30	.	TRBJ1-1	CAWSLNTEAFF	TGTGCCTGGAGTCTGAACACTGAAGCTTTCTTT
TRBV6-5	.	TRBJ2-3	CASSLREGTTDTQYF	TGTGCCAGCAGTCTTCGCGAAGGAACCACAGATACGCAGTATTTT
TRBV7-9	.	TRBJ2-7	CASGERQDSYEQYF	TGTGCCAGCGGGGAGAGACAGGATTCCTACGAGCAGTACTTC
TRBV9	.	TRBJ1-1	CASSPPSRVNTEAFF	TGTGCCAGCAGCCCACCGAGTCGAGTGAACACTGAAGCTTTCTTT
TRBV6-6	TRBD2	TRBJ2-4	CATMGLDGNIQYF	TGTGCCACTATGGGACTAGATGGGAACATTCAGTACTTC
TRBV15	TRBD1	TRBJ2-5	CATSSDEDRVETQYF	TGTGCCACCAGCAGTGACGAGGACAGGGTAGAGACCCAGTACTTC
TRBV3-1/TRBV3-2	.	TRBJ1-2	CASSHGYYGYTF	TGTGCCAGCAGCCATGGATACTATGGCTACACCTTC
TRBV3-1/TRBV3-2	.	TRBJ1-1	CASSQARRGYDTEAFF	TGTGCCAGTAGCCAAGCCCGACGGGGGTATGACACTGAAGCTTTCTTT
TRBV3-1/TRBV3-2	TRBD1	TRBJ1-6	CASSPGQGFSPLHF	TGTGCCAGCAGCCCGGGACAGGGATTTTCACCCCTCCACTTT
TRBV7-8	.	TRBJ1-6	CASSHRGTGVSYNSPLHF	TGTGCCAGCAGCCACCGGGGTACCGGCGTCTCCTATAATTCACCCCTCCACTTT
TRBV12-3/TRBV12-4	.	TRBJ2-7	CASSLQGYEQYF	TGTGCCAGCAGTTTACAGGGGTACGAGCAGTACTTC
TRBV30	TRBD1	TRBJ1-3	CAGYRGLHSGNTIYF	TGTGCCGGATACAGGGGGCTCCACTCTGGAAACACCATATATTTT
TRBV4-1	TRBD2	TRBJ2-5	CASSPWTSGKETQYF	TGCGCCAGCAGCCCCTGGACTAGCGGGAAGGAGACCCAGTACTTC